The clone carrying this T cell receptor (beta chain) was detected once. Its antigen is not known. The CDR3 is 14 residues long. Germline CDR1 is MNHNS and CDR2 is SASEGT. V was clipped by 10 bases and J by 2 bases; unmatched bases: 7. This entry belongs to a study of PD-L1 blockade in urothelial cancer. The study's findings and limits: Survival was better when pretreatment blood TCR clonality fell below the median.

Documented time point: pretreatment peripheral blood. Individual patients had between 1 and 8 samples, taken pretreatment and on-treatment. The protocol was immunoSEQ multiplex PCR, while the TCRdb copy is restricted to in-frame clones and leaves out a portion. Among around 66,000 clones, 80% to 90% were seen once, and the ten largest hold about 1.6%. The sample consisted of PBMCs, taken around atezolizumab (anti-PD-L1) treatment. This sequence joins TRBV6-1 and TRBJ1-3, with 8 bases that match TRBD1. The receptor comes from a man between 65 and 85 years old with urothelial cancer. CDR3 sequence (DNA): TGTGCCATTGACACAGGGGGAACTGGAAACACCATATATTTT. Translation gives CAIDTGGTGNTIYF.